The 19 T cell receptor beta chains in this list originate from one sample, sequenced in a study of blood T cell repertoires in COVID-19. Only in-frame clones appear in the TCRdb table, and some are missing; sequencing was by immunoSEQ multiplex PCR. The repertoire includes 150,000 to 200,000 clones, about 81% of them detected once, and over 7.5% sits in the top ten. The material sequenced was peripheral blood. All receptors come from a woman in her 70s with acute or convalescent COVID-19.

The gene calls are TRBV10-2 and TRBJ2-7, with 12 bases aligning to TRBD2. V dropped 0 bases and J dropped 8; count of bases not matched to a gene: 5. Germline V CDR1 and CDR2: WSHSY, SAAADI. The CDR3 extends over 15 amino acids. CDR3 in DNA: TGCGCCAGCAGTGAGTCGACCGGACTAGCGGGACAGCAGTACTTC. Translation gives CASSESTGLAGQQYF.

The chain is built from TRBV5-1 and TRBJ1-2, with D tentatively TRBD1 (5 bases). The V and J ends lost 2 bases and 2 bases respectively, with 10 bases between them. Germline V CDR1 and CDR2: SGHRS, YFSETQ. CDR3 length: 14 residues. The CDR3 nucleotides are TGCGCCAGCAGCTTAGGAGGGGAAAACTATGGCTACACCTTC. It codes for CASSLGGENYGYTF.

The chain employs TRBV7-2 and TRBJ2-7; 12 positions match TRBD2. Germline values: CDR1 SGHTA, CDR2 FQGNSA. The CDR3 covers 15 residues. With V trimmed by 4 bases and J by 0 bases, 1 base remained unmatched. CDR3 residues: CASSWTSGVSYEQYF. CDR3 nucleotides: TGTGCCAGCAGCTGGACTAGCGGGGTCTCCTACGAGCAGTACTTC.

J is TRBJ2-3 and V is TRBV12-5, with 8 bases matching TRBD1. The CDR3 runs to 13 residues. V was pared by 6 bases and J by 1 base, with 0 bases of the junction left unmatched. Germline lookup yields CDR1 LGHNT and CDR2 FRNRAP. In DNA, the CDR3 is TGTGCTAGTGGGGGACAGGGCACAGATACGCAGTATTTT. This gives the protein CASGGQGTDTQYF.

This sequence joins TRBV3-1 (or the pseudogene TRBV3-2) and TRBJ1-6, with TRBD1 as a possible D gene (5 bases). Deletions cut 2 bases from V and 9 bases from J, with 11 bases between. This CDR3 has 14 amino acids. Germline values: CDR1 LGHDT, CDR2 YNNKEL (reference sequence). CDR3 region: CASSQQGGVSPLHF. Written as DNA, the CDR3 is TGTGCCAGCAGCCAACAGGGTGGGGTTTCACCCCTCCACTTT.

The V call is TRBV19, the J call TRBJ2-3, with 11 bases aligning to TRBD2. The V gene's germline CDR1 is LNHDA and CDR2 SQIVND (reference sequence). CDR3 length: 16 residues. Trimming cost V 6 bases and J 2 bases; bases outside gene matches: 7. The CDR3 loop reads CASSSRTSGYTDTQYF. CDR3 nucleotides: TGTGCCAGTAGCTCCCGGACTAGCGGGTACACAGATACGCAGTATTTT.

V and J are TRBV10-2 and TRBJ2-7; the match to TRBD1 covers 12 bases. Germline V lookup: CDR1 WSHSY, CDR2 SAAADI. This CDR3 contains 15 residues. The ends lost 3 bases at V and 5 bases at J; junction bases unmatched: 5. In nucleotides, the CDR3 is TGCGCCAGCAGTGACCAGGGACAGGGGGCTCACGAGCAGTACTTC. Translating it yields CASSDQGQGAHEQYF.

The chain combines TRBV5-1 with TRBJ2-3, with TRBD2 matching 8 bases. This CDR3 is built from 16 residues. The germline CDR1 and CDR2 sequences are SGHRS and YFSETQ. V lost 0 bases and J lost 1; bases outside the gene matches: 4. The CDR3 is CASSLELRGGTDTQYF. The DNA for the CDR3 is TGCGCCAGCAGCTTGGAATTGCGGGGGGGCACAGATACGCAGTATTTT.

The gene calls are TRBV2 and TRBJ1-1; TRBD1 is a possible D gene (5 bases). Trimming left V 1 base short and J 5 bases short, with 14 bases between. CDR3 length: 15 residues. Germline V lookup: CDR1 SNHLY, CDR2 FYNNEI. The CDR3 loop reads CASSEGQGVWTEAFF. CDR3 bases: TGTGCCAGCAGTGAAGGGCAGGGTGTATGGACTGAAGCTTTCTTT. Based on the CDR3 plus reference TRBV2 and TRBJ1-1, the full variable domain is EPEVTQTPSHQVTQMGQEVILRCVPISNHLYFYWYRQILGQKVEFLVSFYNNEISEKSEIFDDQFSVERPDGSNFTLKIRSTKLEDSAMYFCASSEGQGVWTEAFFGQGTRLTVV.

In DNA, the CDR3 is TGTGCCAGCACCCAGAATCACAGGGTGAGGGGAACTGAAGCTTTCTTT. Its translation: CASTQNHRVRGTEAFF. This chain uses TRBV5-6 with TRBJ1-1; TRBD1 might be the D (6 bases). CDR3 length: 16 residues. Germline CDR1 reads SGHDT; CDR2 reads YYEEEE. V gave up 6 bases and J gave up 5 bases, with 23 bases separating them. Full variable domain (outside the CDR3, taken from reference TRBV5-6 and TRBJ1-1): DAGVTQSPTHLIKTRGQQVTLRCSPKSGHDTVSWYQQALGQGPQFIFQYYEEEERQRGNFPDRFSGHQFPNYSSELNVNALLLGDSALYLCASTQNHRVRGTEAFFGQGTRLTVV.

The genes are TRBV19 and TRBJ2-7, with TRBD1 as a possible D gene (6 bases). CDR3 length: 15 residues. With 3 bases removed from V and 5 bases from J, the gap between germline ends came to 17 bases. CDR1 is LNHDA, CDR2 SQIVND, per germline (reference sequence). This CDR3 reads CASSIRAGEWNEQYF. In DNA, the CDR3 is TGTGCCAGTAGTATCAGGGCAGGGGAGTGGAACGAGCAGTACTTC.

The chain recombines TRBV5-1 with TRBJ2-5; D possibly corresponds to TRBD2 (6 bases). The V end lost 0 bases, the J end lost 5 bases, and 14 bases lay between the germline ends. The CDR3 extends over 15 amino acids. The germline CDR1 and CDR2 sequences are SGHRS and YFSETQ. This CDR3 is CASSLGGGGTETQYF. In DNA form, the CDR3 reads TGCGCCAGCAGCTTGGGGGGCGGCGGGACCGAGACCCAGTACTTC.

The rearrangement links TRBV28 to TRBJ1-5; D is possibly TRBD1 (6 bases). This CDR3 is built from 14 residues. V was shortened by 2 bases and J by 6 bases, with 11 bases between the two germline ends. Germline CDR1 MDHEN, CDR2 SYDVKM. The CDR3 region has the DNA TGTGCCAGCAGTTTAGATCAGGGGCGTCAGCCCCAGCATTTT. As protein: CASSLDQGRQPQHF.

The chain recombines TRBV6-2 or TRBV6-3 with TRBJ2-5; 14 bases are shared with TRBD2. In germline, CDR1 is MNHEY, CDR2 SVGEGT. The length of the CDR3 is 17 residues. With V trimmed by 2 bases and J by 5 bases, 7 bases remained unmatched. CDR3 residues: CASSYGTGLAGVETQYF. The CDR3, as DNA: TGTGCCAGCAGTTACGGGACGGGACTAGCGGGAGTGGAGACCCAGTACTTC.

The rearrangement uses TRBV5-6 and TRBJ2-7; the D gene is possibly TRBD1 (6 bases). V was clipped by 1 base and J by 1 base, with 12 bases between them. In germline, CDR1 is SGHDT, CDR2 YYEEEE. The CDR3 consists of 15 residues. CDR3 in DNA: TGTGCCAGCAGCTTGACAGGGTACTATTCCTACGAGCAGTACTTC. This translates into CASSLTGYYSYEQYF.

This sequence joins TRBV28 and TRBJ2-3, with TRBD2 matching over 11 bases. The germline CDR1 and CDR2 sequences are MDHEN and SYDVKM. V lost 5 bases, J lost 4 bases, and 8 bases stayed unmatched. The CDR3 consists of 16 residues. The CDR3 is CASSPRLAGQADTQYF. The CDR3 region has the DNA TGTGCCAGCAGTCCCCGACTAGCGGGGCAGGCAGATACGCAGTATTTT. Based on the CDR3 plus reference TRBV28 and TRBJ2-3, the full variable domain is DVKVTQSSRYLVKRTGEKVFLECVQDMDHENMFWYRQDPGLGLRLIYFSYDVKMKEKGDIPEGYSVSREKKERFSLILESASTNQTSMYLCASSPRLAGQADTQYFGPGTRLTVL.

The chain couples TRBV7-6 to TRBJ1-3, with a possible D match to TRBD1 (5 bases). Trimming shortened V by 3 bases and J by 0 bases, and 12 bases separated the two germline ends. The CDR3 covers 16 residues. Per the germline V gene, CDR1 is SGHVS and CDR2 is FNYEAQ. CDR3 sequence (DNA): TGTGCCAGCAGCTTCTTAGGGCAGGGCTCTGGAAACACCATATATTTT. This sequence encodes CASSFLGQGSGNTIYF.

The genes are TRBV5-1 and TRBJ2-1; a weak D match, TRBD2 (6 bases). Germline V gene data show CDR1 as SGHRS and CDR2 as YFSETQ. The V gene lost 4 bases and the J gene lost 4 bases, with 18 bases spanning the gap. This CDR3 has 16 residues. The CDR3 coding sequence is TGCGCCAGCAGCAAGCTGGGGGGTGGACTTTACAATGAGCAGTTCTTC. Translation gives CASSKLGGGLYNEQFF. Full variable domain (missing parts from reference TRBV5-1 and TRBJ2-1): KAGVTQTPRYLIKTRGQQVTLSCSPISGHRSVSWYQQTPGQGLQFLFEYFSETQRNKGNFPGRFSGRQFSNSRSEMNVSTLELGDSALYLCASSKLGGGLYNEQFFGPGTRLTVL.

This chain connects TRBV2 to TRBJ1-5; 7 bases are a match to TRBD1. Germline V gene sequence: CDR1 SNHLY, CDR2 FYNNEI. The CDR3 has 16 amino acids. Unmatched junction bases numbered 12, after V lost 4 bases and J lost 6 bases. The CDR3 DNA reads as TGTGCCAGCAGTGGGGACAGCGCTCTGTGGGTTCAGCCCCAGCATTTT. Translated: CASSGDSALWVQPQHF.